Shown below are 21 T cell receptor beta chains from a single sample sequenced in a study of blood T cell repertoires in COVID-19. This table comes from immunoSEQ multiplex PCR, and its TCRdb copy is limited to in-frame clones, with some not included. The table records 130,000 or so clones, approximately 86% of them present only once. The sequenced sample consisted of peripheral blood. The receptors shown here come from a woman in her sixties or seventies with acute or convalescent COVID-19.

The V gene is TRBV21-1, the J gene TRBJ2-1; TRBD2, the D gene given by the table, was not confirmed from the DNA. TRBV21-1 is deemed a pseudogene. There are 14 residues in the CDR3. The CDR3, as DNA: TGTGCCAGCACCCTTAGCGGGGCCTTGTATGAGCAGTTCTTC. Encoded protein: CASTLSGALYEQFF.

This chain links TRBV9 with TRBJ2-5; 8 bases match TRBD1. The CDR3 is made up of 15 amino acids. The V and J ends lost 2 bases and 5 bases, in that order; junction bases with no gene match: 8. The germline V gene has CDR1 SGDLS and CDR2 YYNGEE. CDR3 nucleotide sequence: TGTGCCAGCAGCGTTTCCAGGGGGCTGGGGGAGACCCAGTACTTC. Its translation is CASSVSRGLGETQYF. The full variable domain, completed using reference TRBV9 and TRBJ2-5, is DSGVTQTPKHLITATGQRVTLRCSPRSGDLSVYWYQQSLDQGLQFLIQYYNGEERAKGNILERFSAQQFPDLHSELNLSSLELGDSALYFCASSVSRGLGETQYFGPGTRLLVL.

The rearrangement joins TRBV3-1 (or the pseudogene TRBV3-2) to TRBJ1-1, with no clear D. There are 16 residues in the CDR3. CDR1 LGHDT and CDR2 YNNKEL come from the germline V gene (reference sequence). Between the trimmed V and J ends, which lost 0 bases and 0 bases, there was a span of 11 bases. The CDR3: CASSQDLGGMNTEAFF. The CDR3 DNA is TGTGCCAGCAGCCAAGATCTTGGCGGGATGAACACTGAAGCTTTCTTT.

Only one count was recorded for this clone. The chain employs TRBV2 and TRBJ1-2; 8 nucleotides line up with TRBD1. The germline CDR1 and CDR2 sequences are SNHLY and FYNNEI. The CDR3 sequence is 14 residues long. The V and J ends lost 4 bases and 4 bases, in that order; junction bases with no gene match: 5. CDR3 in amino acids: CASSVQGAGYGYTF. The CDR3 bases are TGTGCCAGCAGTGTCCAGGGGGCGGGCTATGGCTACACCTTC.

The CDR3 DNA reads TGTGCCACCAGCAGAGCCGTCACAGATACGCAGTATTTT. Amino acid sequence: CATSRAVTDTQYF. The chain uses TRBV15 and TRBJ2-3; D is unresolved. Trimming took off 1 base at V and 2 bases at J, with 4 bases between the two ends. This CDR3 spans 13 amino acids. CDR1 LNHNV and CDR2 YYDKDF come from the germline V gene (reference sequence).

The V gene is TRBV28, the J gene TRBJ2-7; 8 bases align to TRBD1. In germline, CDR1 is MDHEN, CDR2 SYDVKM. The J segment lost 3 bases and the V segment lost 2 bases, leaving 3 bases of the junction unmatched. The CDR3 extends over 14 amino acids. The CDR3: CASSLGTGLYEQYF. The CDR3 DNA follows: TGTGCCAGCAGTTTAGGGACAGGCCTCTACGAGCAGTACTTC.

The chain joins TRBV12-3 or TRBV12-4 to TRBJ1-1; D ambiguous. Trimming took 6 bases from V and 4 from J, leaving 12 bases between them. There are 13 residues in the CDR3. Written as DNA, the CDR3 is TGTGCCAGCAGCTCCTTTAGTACCACTGAAGCTTTCTTT. Translated, it gives CASSSFSTTEAFF.

The genes are TRBV2 and TRBJ1-3; D is unresolved. V lost 3 bases to trimming and J lost 0 bases, with 6 bases between them. From germline, CDR1 is SNHLY and CDR2 FYNNEI. This CDR3 spans 14 amino acids. In DNA, the CDR3 is TGTGCCAGCAGTGACAAGAGCTCTGGAAACACCATATATTTT. It specifies CASSDKSSGNTIYF.

This sequence joins TRBV7-2 and TRBJ2-7, with a weak D call TRBD2 (6 bases). With 3 bases removed from V and 5 bases from J, the gap between germline ends came to 17 bases. There are 15 residues in the CDR3. CDR1 is SGHTA, CDR2 FQGNSA, per germline. The CDR3 region is CASSLEGRWINEQYF. The DNA for the CDR3 is TGTGCCAGCAGCTTGGAGGGAAGGTGGATCAACGAGCAGTACTTC.

The CDR3 loop reads CASSFRGMNTEAFF. CDR3 nucleotide sequence: TGTGCCAGCAGTTTTAGGGGCATGAACACTGAAGCTTTCTTT. The chain employs TRBV28 and TRBJ1-1; TRBD1 is a possible D gene (5 bases). V dropped 3 bases and J dropped 0 bases, with 8 bases sitting between them. The germline gives CDR1 MDHEN, CDR2 SYDVKM. This CDR3 region has 14 residues.

The chain couples TRBV5-1 to TRBJ2-1; TRBD2 matches at 13 bases. Germline V gene sequence: CDR1 SGHRS, CDR2 YFSETQ. The CDR3 has 17 residues. The V segment lost 3 bases and the J segment 10 bases; nucleotides outside the gene matches: 13. The CDR3: CASSSTSGGAGVREQFF. The CDR3, as DNA: TGCGCCAGCAGCTCTACTAGCGGGGGGGCCGGTGTTAGGGAGCAGTTCTTC. Full variable domain (remainder filled in from reference TRBV5-1 and TRBJ2-1): KAGVTQTPRYLIKTRGQQVTLSCSPISGHRSVSWYQQTPGQGLQFLFEYFSETQRNKGNFPGRFSGRQFSNSRSEMNVSTLELGDSALYLCASSSTSGGAGVREQFFGPGTRLTVL.

The chain combines TRBV11-2 with TRBJ1-2; no clear D gene. V lost 0 bases to trimming and J lost 2 bases, with 4 bases between them. Germline loops: CDR1 SGHAT, CDR2 FQNNGV. The CDR3 is 13 residues long. The CDR3: CASSLDQNYGYTF. DNA of the CDR3: TGTGCCAGCAGCTTAGACCAGAACTATGGCTACACCTTC.

The chain recombines TRBV28 with TRBJ1-6; D gene ambiguous. Trimming pared 0 bases from V and 5 bases from J, leaving 11 bases between. Per the germline V gene, CDR1 is MDHEN and CDR2 is SYDVKM. The CDR3 loop spans 16 amino acids. The chain's CDR3 is CASSLWAGYNNSPLHF. As DNA, the CDR3 is TGTGCCAGCAGTTTATGGGCAGGCTACAATAATTCACCCCTCCACTTT.

V usage is TRBV9 and J usage is TRBJ2-5; D possibly corresponds to TRBD1 (6 bases). V was pared by 1 base and J by 5 bases, with 15 bases between. The germline V gene has CDR1 SGDLS and CDR2 YYNGEE. The CDR3 totals 15 residues. The CDR3 bases are TGTGCCAGCAGCGTAATGTCAGGGGAAGGGGAGACCCAGTACTTC. This gives the protein CASSVMSGEGETQYF.

The sample holds one count of this clone. The chain recombines TRBV3-1 (or the pseudogene TRBV3-2) with TRBJ2-1; D is unresolved. This CDR3 spans 14 amino acids. V was pared by 6 bases and J by 9 bases, with 18 bases between. The germline gives CDR1 LGHDT, CDR2 YNNKEL (reference sequence). In nucleotides, the CDR3 is TGTGCCAGCAGGGAGAAGGCGAGGTACGGTGAGCAGTTCTTC. This sequence encodes CASREKARYGEQFF.

The genes are TRBV27 and TRBJ1-6, with 7 positions matching TRBD1. Germline V CDR1 and CDR2: MNHEY, SMNVEV (reference sequence). This CDR3 contains 14 residues. V lost 4 bases to trimming and J lost 13 bases; unmatched junction nucleotides: 10. CDR3 sequence (DNA): TGTGCCAGCAGTTCGAATACAGGGGTCGGGCCCCTCCACTTT. As protein: CASSSNTGVGPLHF.

J is TRBJ1-2 and V is TRBV11-2; D call uncertain. CDR3 length equals 14 residues. The V end was cut by 4 bases, the J end by 0 bases, with 9 bases between. CDR1 is SGHAT and CDR2 is FQNNGV in the germline V gene. CDR3 DNA: TGTGCCAGCAGCTCAGATCCCGCTAACTATGGCTACACCTTC. Amino acids: CASSSDPANYGYTF.

This clone was detected a few times. For the CDR3, the DNA is TGTGCCAGCAGTTTGACAGGGAAGGGCGAGCAGTACTTC. This codes for CASSLTGKGEQYF. The V and J genes are TRBV6-5 and TRBJ2-7; TRBD1 aligns across 7 bases. The CDR3 extends over 13 amino acids. Trimming at V came to 4 bases and at J to 6 bases, leaving 6 bases not matched to a gene. Germline V gene lookup returns CDR1 MNHEY and CDR2 SVGAGI.

This clone has a handful of counts. The chain employs TRBV12-3 or TRBV12-4 and TRBJ2-5; 7 bases agree with TRBD1. CDR3 size: 13 residues. V trimming: 5 bases; J trimming: 7 bases; junction bases outside the gene matches: 7. CDR3 in amino acids: CASSPQGDGTQYF. The CDR3 DNA is TGTGCCAGCAGTCCGCAGGGGGATGGGACCCAGTACTTC.

V gene TRBV19 combines with J gene TRBJ1-2; D gene unclear. Germline CDR1 and CDR2: LNHDA and SQIVND (reference sequence). Trimming stripped 7 bases from V and 2 bases from J, with 14 bases between. The CDR3 spans 14 residues. CDR3: CASTPRGQNYGYTF. CDR3 DNA: TGTGCCAGTACCCCCCGAGGGCAGAACTATGGCTACACCTTC. Full variable domain (outside the CDR3, taken from reference TRBV19 and TRBJ1-2): DGGITQSPKYLFRKEGQNVTLSCEQNLNHDAMYWYRQDPGQGLRLIYYSQIVNDFQKGDIAEGYSVSREKKESFPLTVTSAQKNPTAFYLCASTPRGQNYGYTFGSGTRLTVV.

This clone was detected only a few times. The chain couples TRBV10-3 to TRBJ1-6; tentative D call: TRBD1 (6 bases). The CDR3 covers 16 residues. From germline, CDR1 is ENHRY and CDR2 SYGVKD. The V end was cut by 6 bases, the J end by 0 bases, with 12 bases between. CDR3 sequence: CAIRGGQNSYNSPLHF. CDR3 DNA: TGTGCCATCAGGGGGGGGCAAAACTCCTATAATTCACCCCTCCACTTT.